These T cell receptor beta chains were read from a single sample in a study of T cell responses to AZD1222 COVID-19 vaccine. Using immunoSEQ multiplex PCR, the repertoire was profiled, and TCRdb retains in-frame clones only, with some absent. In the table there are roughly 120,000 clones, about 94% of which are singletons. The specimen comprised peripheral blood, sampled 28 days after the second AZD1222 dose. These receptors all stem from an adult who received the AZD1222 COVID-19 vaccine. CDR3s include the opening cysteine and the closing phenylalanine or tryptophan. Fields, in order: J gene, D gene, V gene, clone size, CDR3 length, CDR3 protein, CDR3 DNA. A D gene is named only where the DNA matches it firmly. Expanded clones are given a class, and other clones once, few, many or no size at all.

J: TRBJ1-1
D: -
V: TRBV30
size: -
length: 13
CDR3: CAWSVNPPSPAFF
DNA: TGTGCCTGGAGTGTAAATCCCCCTTCGCCTGCTTTCTTT

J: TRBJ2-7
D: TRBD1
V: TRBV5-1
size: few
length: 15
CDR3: CASSLGGTGVDEQYF
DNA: TGCGCCAGCAGCCTAGGAGGGACAGGGGTGGACGAGCAGTACTTC

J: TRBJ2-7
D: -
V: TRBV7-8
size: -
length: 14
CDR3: CASSLRLEDYEQYF
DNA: TGTGCCAGCAGCCTCCGACTAGAAGACTACGAGCAGTACTTC

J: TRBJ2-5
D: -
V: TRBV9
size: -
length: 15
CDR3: CASSVEFRSAETQYF
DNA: TGTGCCAGCAGCGTAGAGTTCCGCAGCGCGGAGACCCAGTACTTC

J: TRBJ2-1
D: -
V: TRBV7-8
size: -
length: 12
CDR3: CASSSISGEQFF
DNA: TGTGCCAGCAGCTCCATATCGGGTGAGCAGTTCTTC

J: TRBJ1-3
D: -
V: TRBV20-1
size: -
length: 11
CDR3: CSASVGNTIYF
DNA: TGCAGTGCTAGTGTAGGAAACACCATATATTTT

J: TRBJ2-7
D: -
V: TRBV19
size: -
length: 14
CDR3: CASSITLVSHEQYF
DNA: TGTGCCAGTAGTATAACCTTAGTCTCCCACGAGCAGTACTTC

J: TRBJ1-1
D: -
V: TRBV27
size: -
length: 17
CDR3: CASSKPGGAPKYTEAFF
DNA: TGTGCCAGCAGCAAACCTGGGGGCGCCCCGAAGTACACTGAAGCTTTCTTT

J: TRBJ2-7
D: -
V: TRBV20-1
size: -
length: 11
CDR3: CSAREYYEQYF
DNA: TGCAGTGCTAGAGAGTACTACGAGCAGTACTTC

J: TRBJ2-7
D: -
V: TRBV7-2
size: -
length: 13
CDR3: CASSVHQSYEQYF
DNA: TGTGCCAGCAGCGTACACCAGTCCTACGAGCAGTACTTC

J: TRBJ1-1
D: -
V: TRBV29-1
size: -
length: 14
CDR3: CSVTFLRGDTEAFF
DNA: TGCAGCGTTACTTTTTTGAGGGGGGACACTGAAGCTTTCTTT

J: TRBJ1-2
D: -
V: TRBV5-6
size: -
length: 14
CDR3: CASTTVGTWDGYTF
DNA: TGTGCCAGCACCACCGTAGGGACGTGGGATGGCTACACCTTC

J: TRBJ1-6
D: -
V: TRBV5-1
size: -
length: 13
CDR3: CASRQGEGSPLHF
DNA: TGCGCCAGTCGGCAGGGAGAGGGTTCACCCCTCCACTTT

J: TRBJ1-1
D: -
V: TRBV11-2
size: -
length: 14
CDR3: CASSLRPMNTEAFF
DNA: TGTGCCAGCAGCTTAAGGCCTATGAACACTGAAGCTTTCTTT

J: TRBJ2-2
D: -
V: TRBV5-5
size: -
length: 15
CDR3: CASSSGTANTGELFF
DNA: TGTGCCAGCAGCAGCGGGACAGCGAACACCGGGGAGCTGTTTTTT

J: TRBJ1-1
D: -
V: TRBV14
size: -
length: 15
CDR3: CASSLIGVWDTEAFF
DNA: TGTGCCAGCAGCCTCATAGGGGTTTGGGACACTGAAGCTTTCTTT

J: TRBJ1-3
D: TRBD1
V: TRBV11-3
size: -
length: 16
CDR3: CASSSGGQTSGNTIYF
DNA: TGTGCCAGCAGCTCAGGGGGACAGACCTCTGGAAACACCATATATTTT

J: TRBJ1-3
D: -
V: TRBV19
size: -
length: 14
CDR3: CASSILGPGNTIYF
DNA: TGTGCCAGTAGTATACTAGGTCCTGGAAACACCATATATTTT

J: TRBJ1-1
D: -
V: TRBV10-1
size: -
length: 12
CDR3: CASSDPNTEAFF
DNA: TGCGCCAGCAGTGACCCAAACACTGAAGCTTTCTTT

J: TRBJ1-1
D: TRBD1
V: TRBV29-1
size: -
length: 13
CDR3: CSAETGMNTEAFF
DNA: TGCAGCGCCGAGACAGGGATGAACACTGAAGCTTTCTTT

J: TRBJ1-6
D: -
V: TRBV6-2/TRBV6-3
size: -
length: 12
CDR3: CASSEIGSPLHF
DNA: TGTGCCAGCAGTGAGATAGGGTCACCCCTCCACTTT

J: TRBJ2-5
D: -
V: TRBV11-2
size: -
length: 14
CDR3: CASSLDRTQETQYF
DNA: TGTGCCAGCAGCTTAGATCGTACTCAAGAGACCCAGTACTTC

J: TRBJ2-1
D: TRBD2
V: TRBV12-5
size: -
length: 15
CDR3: CASVRVSGGFGEQFF
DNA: TGTGCTAGTGTTCGCGTCAGCGGGGGCTTCGGGGAGCAGTTCTTC

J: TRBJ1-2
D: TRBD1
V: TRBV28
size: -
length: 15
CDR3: CASSPFTGGLEGYTF
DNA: TGTGCCAGCAGTCCATTTACAGGGGGCCTCGAGGGCTACACCTTC

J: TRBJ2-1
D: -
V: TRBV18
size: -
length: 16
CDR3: CASSPSRAVLGNEQFF
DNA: TGTGCCAGCTCACCGTCCAGGGCGGTTTTGGGCAATGAGCAGTTCTTC

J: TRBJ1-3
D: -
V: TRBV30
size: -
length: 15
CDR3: CAWSFGGLSGNTIYF
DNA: TGTGCCTGGAGTTTCGGGGGGCTTTCTGGAAACACCATATATTTT

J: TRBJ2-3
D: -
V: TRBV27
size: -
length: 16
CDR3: CASSFWGVSSTDTQYF
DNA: TGTGCCAGCAGTTTTTGGGGGGTCTCTAGCACAGATACGCAGTATTTT

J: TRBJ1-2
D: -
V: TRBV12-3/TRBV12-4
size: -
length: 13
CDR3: CASSLEGRHGYTF
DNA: TGTGCCAGCAGTTTAGAGGGACGTCATGGCTACACCTTC

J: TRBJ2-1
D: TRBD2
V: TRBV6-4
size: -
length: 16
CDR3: CASSETAGGGNNEQFF
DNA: TGTGCCAGCAGTGAAACGGCGGGGGGCGGAAACAATGAGCAGTTCTTC

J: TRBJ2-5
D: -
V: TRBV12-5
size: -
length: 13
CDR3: CASGSGGGETQYF
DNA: TGTGCTAGTGGTTCGGGGGGCGGGGAGACCCAGTACTTC

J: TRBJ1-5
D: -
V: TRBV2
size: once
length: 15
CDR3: CASSTSGGNNQPQHF
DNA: TGTGCCAGCAGTACGAGCGGGGGGAACAATCAGCCCCAGCATTTT

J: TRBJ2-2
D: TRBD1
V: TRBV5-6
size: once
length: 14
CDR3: CASIGQGITGELFF
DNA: TGTGCCAGCATAGGACAGGGAATCACCGGGGAGCTGTTTTTT